This T cell receptor beta chain was documented in a study of blood T cell repertoires in COVID-19. For the study at large: Acute and convalescent COVID-19 samples came from the United States, Italy and Spain. T cells, B-cell-depleted T cells, or PBMCs provided the cDNA or gDNA that served as material.

As handled by the study authors: Amplification of reference gene primers was used by the study to estimate nucleated cell counts. Libraries were prepared by immunoSEQ multiplex PCR; TCRdb keeps only in-frame clonotypes and omits some of them. V, J and clone size are those of that table, while D and trimming were read from the DNA. This table holds around 130,000 clones, around 88% found once. J lost 6 bases, V lost 3 bases, and 7 bases had no gene match. CDR1 is MDHEN and CDR2 is SYDVKM in the germline V gene. The CDR3 has 15 residues. The sample consisted of peripheral blood. The TCR was taken from a man aged 50-60 years with active or convalescent COVID-19. The chain links TRBV28 to TRBJ2-1, with 8 bases aligning to TRBD2. For the CDR3, the DNA is TGTGCCAGCAGTTTTGATCGGGAGGGCCTCAATGAGCAGTTCTTC. Protein product: CASSFDREGLNEQFF.